The 15 T cell receptor beta chains given below trace back to one sample, sequenced in a study of T cell changes during pregnancy in multiple sclerosis (dated by TCRdb to between 2018 and 2021). Library generation was performed with the immunoSEQ multiplex PCR assay. Held by TCRdb, this immuneACCESS table contains in-frame sequences only and omits some clones. Under half of the omission traces to an unresolved V gene where checked; the cause of the rest is unknown. In all, the sample holds some 120,000 clones, and over 85% of those were seen once. Together, the top ten hold roughly 6.2% of the sample. Sequenced here: peripheral blood, sampled before pregnancy. The receptor set was obtained from a female donor with multiple sclerosis, enrolled in a pregnancy study.

The V and J genes are TRBV5-4 and TRBJ2-5; 9 positions match TRBD2. V trimming: 0 bases; J trimming: 2 bases; junction bases outside the gene matches: 5. Germline V gives CDR1 SGHNT, CDR2 YYREEE (reference sequence). The CDR3 has 16 residues. The CDR3 reads CASSLGASGTQETQYF. The CDR3 DNA is TGTGCCAGCAGCTTGGGTGCTAGCGGGACTCAAGAGACCCAGTACTTC. The variable domain in full, with the rest retrieved from reference TRBV5-4 and TRBJ2-5, is ETGVTQSPTHLIKTRGQQVTLRCSSQSGHNTVSWYQQALGQGPQFIFQYYREEENGRGNFPPRFSGLQFPNYSSELNVNALELDDSALYLCASSLGASGTQETQYFGPGTRLLVL.

J is TRBJ2-5 and V is TRBV7-7; 12 bases agree with TRBD2. After removal of 0 bases from V and 5 bases from J, the junction contained 4 bases not matched to a gene. The CDR3 contains 16 residues. The germline gives CDR1 SSHAT, CDR2 FNYEAQ (reference sequence). DNA for the CDR3: TGTGCCAGCAGCTTAGCGCGAACTAGCGGGGGGGAGACCCAGTACTTC. As protein: CASSLARTSGGETQYF.

The chain joins TRBV30 to TRBJ2-1; D gene unclear. The germline V gene has CDR1 GTSNPN and CDR2 SVGIG (reference sequence). V gave up 6 bases and J gave up 0 bases, with 6 bases separating them. This CDR3 spans 12 amino acids. The CDR3 loop reads CACRSSYNEQFF. CDR3 bases: TGTGCCTGTCGGAGCTCCTACAATGAGCAGTTCTTC.

This clone was picked up one time. The rearrangement links TRBV28 to TRBJ1-5; 9 bases align to TRBD1. Germline values: CDR1 MDHEN, CDR2 SYDVKM. The CDR3 runs 18 residues. After removal of 5 bases from V and 0 bases from J, the junction contained 11 bases not matched to a gene. CDR3 sequence: CASSKPGQGSYSNQPQHF. CDR3 coding DNA: TGTGCCAGCAGTAAGCCGGGACAGGGTTCGTATAGCAATCAGCCCCAGCATTTT.

The genes are TRBV6-1 and TRBJ2-7; tentatively, D is TRBD1 (5 bases). CDR1 is MNHNS and CDR2 is SASEGT in the germline V gene. The germline V and J ends were trimmed by 2 bases and 2 bases, with 13 bases remaining between them. The CDR3 is 15 residues long. The CDR3 region is CASSETGLSAYEQYF. CDR3 nucleotide sequence: TGTGCCAGCAGTGAAACAGGTCTTTCCGCCTACGAGCAGTACTTC.

V gene TRBV4-1 combines with J gene TRBJ2-5, with D possibly matching TRBD1 (6 bases). Germline V gives CDR1 MGHRA, CDR2 YSYEKL. Trimming pared 1 base from V and 3 bases from J, leaving 21 bases between. The CDR3 runs to 18 residues. This CDR3 is CASSQVLGSVRGKETQYF. The CDR3, as DNA: TGCGCCAGCAGCCAAGTCCTGGGAAGTGTCAGGGGAAAAGAGACCCAGTACTTC.

The chain uses TRBV6-4 and TRBJ2-7; the match to TRBD2 covers 9 bases. Germline assignment: CDR1 MRHNA and CDR2 SNTAGT. The CDR3 has 14 residues. Trimming removed 4 bases from V and 5 bases from J; junction bases left unmatched: 6. The CDR3, as DNA: TGTGCCAGCAGTGTTAGTAGCGGGAGACACGAGCAGTACTTC. This translates into CASSVSSGRHEQYF.

The genes are TRBV5-4 and TRBJ2-5; TRBD1 is a possible D gene (5 bases). The J call may be mistaken, given a closer DNA end match to TRBJ2-7. The CDR3 spans 15 residues. Germline V gene sequence: CDR1 SGHNT, CDR2 YYREEE (reference sequence). The CDR3 region is CASSYQGLTTYEQYF. The CDR3 nucleotides are TGTGCCAGCAGCTATCAGGGCCTCACCACCTACGAGCAGTACTTC.

J is TRBJ1-1 and V is TRBV6-5, with D possibly being TRBD1 (6 bases). Germline assignment: CDR1 MNHEY and CDR2 SVGAGI. The CDR3 covers 14 residues. The V gene lost 2 bases and the J gene lost 10 bases, with 17 bases spanning the gap. This CDR3 reads CASSYRNRVLGAFF. The CDR3 coding sequence is TGTGCCAGCAGTTACCGAAACAGGGTTCTGGGAGCTTTCTTT.

J is TRBJ1-6 and V is TRBV9, with a weak D call TRBD1 (6 bases). Trimming cost V 7 bases and J 4 bases, with 12 bases left between them. This CDR3 spans 14 amino acids. Germline CDR1 SGDLS, CDR2 YYNGEE. The chain's CDR3 is CASGEQGYNSPLHF. The CDR3 coding sequence is TGTGCCAGCGGGGAACAGGGTTATAATTCACCCCTCCACTTT.

V is TRBV21-1 and J is TRBJ2-5; TRBD1, as called in the table, went unchecked against the DNA. TRBV21-1 is noted as a pseudogene. The CDR3 consists of 14 residues. CDR3 bases: TGTGCCAGCAGCAAAACAGGGGAGGAAAAGACCCAGTACTTC. It codes for CASSKTGEEKTQYF.

The V call is TRBV29-1, the J call TRBJ2-7; D remains ambiguous. Deletions cut 4 bases from V and 4 bases from J, with 11 bases between. The V gene's germline CDR1 is SQVTM and CDR2 ANQGSEA. The CDR3 spans 12 residues. The CDR3 DNA follows: TGCAGCGTTGCCCTGGGCTATTACGAGCAGTACTTC. Protein product: CSVALGYYEQYF.

The rearrangement links TRBV27 to TRBJ2-5; 10 bases line up with TRBD1. Germline trimming cut 3 bases from V and 3 bases from J; bases unmatched to any gene: 1. The CDR3 totals 14 residues. Germline V gene lookup returns CDR1 MNHEY and CDR2 SMNVEV (reference sequence). CDR3 nucleotide sequence: TGTGCCAGCAGTTTCGGACAGGGGGAAGAGACCCAGTACTTC. Its translation: CASSFGQGEETQYF.

This clone was seen just once. The CDR3 region is CASSPRTTDTQYF. The CDR3 coding sequence is TGTGCCAGCAGCCCGCGAACCACAGATACGCAGTATTTT. J is TRBJ2-3 and V is TRBV9; D call uncertain. Germline values: CDR1 SGDLS, CDR2 YYNGEE. The CDR3 contains 13 residues. The V end lost 4 bases, the J end lost 2 bases, and 8 bases lay between the germline ends.

This chain joins TRBV7-3 and TRBJ1-2, with 9 bases lining up with TRBD1. With 4 bases clipped from V and 3 bases from J, the junction kept 6 bases outside the gene matches. The CDR3 sequence is 15 residues long. Germline V gives CDR1 SGHTA, CDR2 FQGTGA. The CDR3 bases are TGTGCCAGCAGCTGGGGACAGGGTCGGTACTATGGCTACACCTTC. Translated, it gives CASSWGQGRYYGYTF.